The clone carrying this T cell receptor beta chain was seen repeatedly, ten times or more. Its target is unknown. TCRbeta library construction was performed incorporating unique molecular identifiers. One entry per CDR3 protein results from TCRdb running MiXCR on the PCR reads. The sample consists of about 300,000 distinct CDR3 sequences, 10% of them appearing once. This entry belongs to a study of T-cell reconstitution after alpha-beta-depleted transplantation in children. General study results and limits: Newly produced T cells mostly accounted for T-cell counts and diversity one year post-transplant. The study traced high day-60 TCRbeta diversity in some patients to surviving recipient T cells and thymic progenitors.

Germline CDR1 reads SEHNR; CDR2 reads FQNEAQ (reference sequence). This CDR3 comprises 15 residues. Trimming took 5 bases from V and 9 from J, leaving 21 bases between them. This clonotype was sampled from a boy in the first two years of life with acute myeloid leukemia, due to receive a stem cell transplant. The sample in question was PBMCs, obtained before TCRalphabeta/CD19-depleted stem cell transplant. The V call is TRBV7-9, the J call TRBJ2-3, with unresolved D. For the CDR3, the DNA is TGTGCCAGCAGCCCCCAATACGGCGGACGGACCACGCAGTATTTT. This gives the protein CASSPQYGGRTTQYF.